These 8 T cell receptor beta chains originate from one sample sequenced in a study of OX40 agonist ivuxolimab in advanced cancers. The protocol used for the library was the immunoSEQ multiplex PCR assay. TCRdb carries this immuneACCESS record with in-frame sequences only. Its versions omit some clonotypes, under half of them owing to an unresolved V gene in the studies checked, with the rest unexplained. The sample contains roughly 36,000 clones, roughly four fifths of them found a single time. The ten largest clones represent around 21% of the sample. The sample in question was CD4+ or CD8+ T cells sorted from blood, obtained in a trial of the OX40 agonist ivuxolimab. All receptors derive from an adult with an advanced solid tumor such as melanoma, head and neck, liver or kidney cancer.

V is TRBV4-1 and J is TRBJ2-3; D is possibly TRBD2 (5 bases). The CDR3 covers 15 residues. Germline loops: CDR1 MGHRA, CDR2 YSYEKL. V lost 3 bases to trimming and J lost 2 bases, with 12 bases between them. The CDR3 region is CASSQIDYSTDTQYF. The DNA of the CDR3 is TGCGCCAGCAGCCAGATAGACTACTCCACAGATACGCAGTATTTT.

This clone was found a few times. V and J are TRBV9 and TRBJ2-5, with TRBD2 identical over 15 bases. Germline CDR1 reads SGDLS; CDR2 reads YYNGEE. This CDR3 spans 16 amino acids. The junction had 3 bases not matched to a gene; V was cut back by 4 bases and J by 2 bases. The CDR3 DNA reads TGTGCCAGCAGCCCGGGACTAGCGGGGGGTCAAGAGACCCAGTACTTC. As protein: CASSPGLAGGQETQYF.

The rearrangement uses TRBV7-2 and TRBJ2-1; TRBD2 aligns across 7 bases. The CDR3 loop spans 12 amino acids. In germline, CDR1 is SGHTA, CDR2 FQGNSA. Trimming cost V 1 base and J 14 bases; bases outside gene matches: 5. The CDR3 coding sequence is TGTGCCAGCAGCTTAGTTGGGGGAGGGGAGTTCTTC. Its protein product is CASSLVGGGEFF.

The genes are TRBV5-1 and TRBJ2-5; no reliable D call. This CDR3 is 12 amino acids long. The ends were cut back, 1 base at V and 2 bases at J, with 3 bases in the middle. CDR1 SGHRS and CDR2 YFSETQ come from the germline V gene. CDR3: CASSLIQETQYF. The CDR3, as DNA: TGCGCCAGCAGCTTGATACAAGAGACCCAGTACTTC.

This clone showed up just once. This rearrangement joins TRBV5-1 to TRBJ1-1, with a weak D call TRBD1 (5 bases). The CDR3 spans 14 residues. Germline V lookup: CDR1 SGHRS, CDR2 YFSETQ. V gave up 4 bases and J gave up 1 base, with 11 bases separating them. Here the CDR3 DNA reads TGCGCCAGCAGCCAAGGGACTCAGAACACTGAAGCTTTCTTT. Protein product: CASSQGTQNTEAFF.

This chain connects TRBV7-2 to TRBJ2-1; D is perhaps TRBD2 (7 bases). V was trimmed by 1 base and J by 6 bases, leaving 13 bases between them. CDR1 and CDR2 from the germline V gene are SGHTA and FQGNSA. The CDR3 extends over 15 amino acids. CDR3 residues: CASSLEGGRFNEQFF. The DNA of the CDR3 is TGTGCCAGCAGCTTAGAGGGGGGGCGGTTCAATGAGCAGTTCTTC.

The chain carries TRBV6-5 and TRBJ1-5; TRBD1 matches at 8 bases. Germline V gene lookup returns CDR1 MNHEY and CDR2 SVGAGI. Unmatched junction bases numbered 7, after V lost 5 bases and J lost 7 bases. CDR3 length: 14 amino acids. The CDR3 DNA sequence: TGTGCCAGCAGTGAAGGACAGGGAGGACAGCCCCAGCATTTT. Residues: CASSEGQGGQPQHF.

The chain joins TRBV7-9 to TRBJ2-7; D is uncertain. Deletions cut 4 bases from V and 4 bases from J, with 8 bases between. The CDR3 extends over 12 amino acids. The germline V gene has CDR1 SEHNR and CDR2 FQNEAQ (reference sequence). CDR3 sequence (DNA): TGTGCCAGCAGCTCAGAGCCTTACGAGCAGTACTTC. It codes for CASSSEPYEQYF. Full variable domain (outside the CDR3, taken from reference TRBV7-9 and TRBJ2-7): DTGVSQNPRHKITKRGQNVTFRCDPISEHNRLYWYRQTLGQGPEFLTYFQNEAQLEKSRLLSDRFSAERPKGSFSTLEIQRTEQGDSAMYLCASSSEPYEQYFGPGTRLTVT.